Given below is one T cell receptor (beta chain) in context. This record belongs to a study of T-cell memory formation after mild COVID-19. From the 5' RACE reads, TCRdb called clonotypes with MiXCR, one entry per CDR3 protein. Altogether roughly 370,000 distinct CDR3 sequences are present, 16% being singletons, with the ten largest covering 20% to 25%. What was sequenced was PBMCs or a T cell subset sorted from them (not recorded which). This TCR came from a man aged 18 to 35 who had mild COVID-19 (a few samples of this study predate the infection). Cell type and time point are not known.

The CDR3 DNA is TGTGCCACCATTTGGGGCCCATCTAGCACAGATACGCAGTATTTT. Its translation: CATIWGPSSTDTQYF. The chain has TRBV11-2 and TRBJ2-3; tentative D call: TRBD1 (5 bases). Germline assignment: CDR1 SGHAT and CDR2 FQNNGV. The CDR3 runs 15 residues. Trimming stripped 10 bases from V and 0 bases from J, with 17 bases between.